The clone carrying this T cell receptor (beta chain) showed up just a few times. Its antigen is unknown. The data derive from a study of T cells in Graves' hyperthyroidism and ophthalmopathy. Amplification yielded TCR beta CDR3 regions, with RNA transcripts as the source. First-round RT-PCR targeting the TCR CDR3 was performed with the HTBI primer set. TCRdb used MiXCR to reprocess the multiplex PCR reads, holding one entry per CDR3 protein. The sample has about 590,000 distinct CDR3 sequences; 12% to 15% are singletons. Trimming cost V 5 bases and J 1 base, with 15 bases left between them. The CDR3 length is 15 residues. Germline V gene sequence: CDR1 SGHVS, CDR2 FQNEAQ. Points from the study as a whole: The model anticipated ophthalmopathy a median around six months pre-onset.

Material: blood. The chain combines TRBV7-8 with TRBJ2-7, with D perhaps TRBD1 (7 bases). The source of this sequence is a woman between 18 and 29 years old with Graves' ophthalmopathy. CDR3 nucleotide sequence: TGTGCCAGCAGCCGACAGGGAGGAAGGTCCTACGAGCAGTACTTC. Amino acids: CASSRQGGRSYEQYF.